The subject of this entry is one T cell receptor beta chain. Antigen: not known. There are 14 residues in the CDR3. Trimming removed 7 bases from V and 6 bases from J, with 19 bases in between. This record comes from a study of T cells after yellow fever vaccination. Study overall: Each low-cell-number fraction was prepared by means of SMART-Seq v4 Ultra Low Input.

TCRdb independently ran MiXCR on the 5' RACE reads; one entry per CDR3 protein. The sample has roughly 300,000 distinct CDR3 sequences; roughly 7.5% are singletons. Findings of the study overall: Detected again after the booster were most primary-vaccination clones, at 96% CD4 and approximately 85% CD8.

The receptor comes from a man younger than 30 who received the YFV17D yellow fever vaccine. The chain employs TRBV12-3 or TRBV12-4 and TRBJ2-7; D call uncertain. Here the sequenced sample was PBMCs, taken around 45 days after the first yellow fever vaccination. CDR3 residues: CASTRLFPRVEQYV. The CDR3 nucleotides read TGTGCCAGCACCCGACTGTTTCCCCGGGTCGAGCAGTACGTC.